This entry is about one T cell receptor beta chain. No antigen is known for it. The sample originates from a study of cytomegalovirus exposure and HLA in healthy donors. Study details: It was reported in a later analysis that the same platform had been used for the 120 or so validation repertoires as for the 666 first-cohort repertoires.

Whole-study results and caveats: According to the study, some 160 TCR beta chains were cytomegalovirus-associated. Three of the chains that were CMV-associated were confirmed in vitro to be specific for CMV antigens. Subsequent analysis found a tendency for first-cohort TCR clusters to co-occur within the 95 to 150 validation repertoires.

Data came from immunoSEQ multiplex PCR; TCRdb stores just in-frame clones and leaves some out. The sample consists of around 55,000 clones, roughly 90% of them appearing once. Sequenced: PBMCs. The receptor's source is a young man in good health and CMV-seronegative.

As DNA, the CDR3 is TGTGCCAGCAGCTTCATGGGTAGCGGGAGCCAGTTCTTC. As protein: CASSFMGSGSQFF. The chain links TRBV11-3 to TRBJ2-1, with 9 positions matching TRBD2. The CDR3 has 13 residues. V dropped 3 bases and J dropped 13; count of bases not matched to a gene: 7. Germline loops: CDR1 SGHNT, CDR2 YENEEA. The entire variable domain, with the rest obtained from reference TRBV11-3 and TRBJ2-1, is as follows: EAGVVQSPRYKIIEKKQPVAFWCNPISGHNTLYWYLQNLGQGPELLIRYENEEAVDDSQLPKDRFSAERLKGVDSTLKIQPAELGDSAVYLCASSFMGSGSQFFGPGTRLTVL.